This T cell receptor (beta chain) originates from a study of CD8+ T cells in alopecia areata. This CDR3 is 13 amino acids long. The germline V gene encodes CDR1 SQVTM and CDR2 ANQGSEA. RNA was isolated and reverse transcribed to cDNA, the sequencing template. Here immunoSEQ multiplex PCR was the method, and the copy in TCRdb shows in-frame clones only, minus some. The sample gives 150,000 or so clones, about 54% of which show up once; approximately 4.8% is in the top ten. Both CD4+ and CD8+ T cells were separated by sorting PBMCs. Overall study results and limits: Sequencing of scalp samples also captures resident alphabeta T cells of normal skin. Scalp lesions, especially in alopecia totalis/universalis, had higher clonality than normal scalp.

On this clone: The antigen remains undetermined. One junction end disagrees with the germline gene, perhaps due to a read error.

The chain recombines TRBV29-1 with TRBJ2-7, with 7 bases lining up with TRBD1. The receptor was isolated from a human donor in good health. Material: CD4+ T cells sorted from blood. The CDR3 DNA follows: TGCAGCGTGGAAGGACAGGAAACCTACGAGCAGTACTTC. The encoded protein is CSVEGQETYEQYF.